Following are 13 T cell receptor beta chains from one sample sequenced in a study of cytomegalovirus exposure and HLA in healthy donors. Primers: 60 Vbeta forward and 13 Jbeta reverse. The repertoire was sequenced with immunoSEQ multiplex PCR; TCRdb's copy has only in-frame clones and lacks some. The table has about 150,000 clones, 60% to 80% seen once; the top ten hold 2% to 2.5%. Material for sequencing was PBMCs. The receptors here all came from a man aged 30 to 39 in good health and CMV-seronegative.

The rearrangement uses TRBV5-1 and TRBJ2-5; 11 bases line up with TRBD1. The CDR3 runs to 15 residues. V was clipped by 3 bases and J by 4 bases; unmatched bases: 5. The V gene's germline CDR1 is SGHRS and CDR2 YFSETQ. CDR3 sequence (DNA): TGCGCCAGCAGCTCCCGGACAGGGGGCGGAGAGACCCAGTACTTC. Translation: CASSSRTGGGETQYF.

This chain links TRBV7-9 with TRBJ2-1; TRBD1 might be the D (5 bases). Per germline, CDR1 SEHNR and CDR2 FQNEAQ (reference sequence). There are 16 residues in the CDR3. Trimming took off 0 bases at V and 1 base at J, with 10 bases between the two ends. The CDR3: CASSLAQALSYNEQFF. The CDR3 nucleotides are TGTGCCAGCAGCTTAGCACAGGCTTTGTCCTACAATGAGCAGTTCTTC.

This clone occurred a few times. The chain recombines TRBV21-1 with TRBJ2-4; the table's D call of TRBD1 was not tested on the DNA. TRBV21-1 is designated a pseudogene. The CDR3 has 19 residues. The CDR3 sequence: CASSFLIPGQGLRKNIQYF. The CDR3 region has the DNA TGTGCCAGCAGTTTCCTTATACCGGGACAGGGCCTGAGGAAGAACATTCAGTACTTC.

The V gene is TRBV18, the J gene TRBJ2-7; 13 nucleotides match TRBD2. J was trimmed by 0 bases and V by 3 bases; bases with no gene match: 2. The CDR3 consists of 16 residues. Germline values: CDR1 KGHSH, CDR2 LQKENI. For the CDR3, the DNA is TGTGCCAGCTCACCCCGGACTAGCGGGAGCTCCTACGAGCAGTACTTC. This encodes CASSPRTSGSSYEQYF.

The rearrangement joins TRBV6-1 to TRBJ1-2, with D unclear. This CDR3 comprises 12 residues. Germline-derived CDR1 and CDR2 are MNHNS and SASEGT. Trimming cost V 7 bases and J 7 bases, with 13 bases left between them. CDR3 residues: CASTGSVGGYTF. The CDR3 DNA follows: TGTGCCAGCACCGGCAGCGTGGGTGGCTACACCTTC.

CDR3 sequence (DNA): TGTGCCAGCAGTCCGAGTTCAAGGACAGGGAGCGACGAGCAGTACTTC. Translating gives CASSPSSRTGSDEQYF. V is TRBV28 and J is TRBJ2-7, with 8 bases identical to TRBD1. Unmatched junction bases numbered 14, after V lost 5 bases and J lost 5 bases. CDR3 length: 16 amino acids. CDR1 MDHEN and CDR2 SYDVKM come from the germline V gene.

The genes are TRBV7-2 and TRBJ1-3; TRBD1 matches at 8 bases. Germline assignment: CDR1 SGHTA and CDR2 FQGNSA. The CDR3 length is 17 residues. The ends lost 4 bases at V and 0 bases at J; junction bases unmatched: 8. CDR3 coding DNA: TGTGCCAGCAGCTCTAGTCAGGGGGCGAGCTCTGGAAACACCATATATTTT. It is translated as CASSSSQGASSGNTIYF.

This chain uses TRBV5-4 with TRBJ1-1; TRBD1 aligns across 7 bases. This CDR3 region has 14 residues. Germline-derived CDR1 and CDR2 are SGHNT and YYREEE (reference sequence). V gave up 2 bases and J gave up 5 bases; unmatched junction bases: 6. CDR3 amino acids: CASSLATGWTEAFF. The CDR3 DNA reads TGTGCCAGCAGCTTAGCGACAGGGTGGACTGAAGCTTTCTTT.

As to this clone: One junction end disagrees with the germline gene, perhaps due to a read error. The sample has other DNA sequences that encode this CDR3 too. V is TRBV19 and J is TRBJ2-7, with 8 bases that match TRBD1. The length of the CDR3 is 15 residues. CDR1 is LNHDA and CDR2 is SQIVND in the germline V gene (reference sequence). In DNA, the CDR3 is TGTGCCAGTAGTCCCCTCCAGGGGGCTTCCTACGAGCAGTATTTC. Its translation: CASSPLQGASYEQYF.

The chain links TRBV30 to TRBJ2-3, with TRBD2 matching over 8 bases. Trimming cost V 2 bases and J 1 base; bases outside gene matches: 11. The CDR3 spans 17 residues. The germline gives CDR1 GTSNPN, CDR2 SVGIG (reference sequence). CDR3 residues: CAWSHPAGAVGTDTQYF. The CDR3 DNA is TGTGCCTGGAGTCATCCAGCGGGAGCGGTGGGCACAGATACGCAGTATTTT.

The V gene is TRBV5-4, the J gene TRBJ1-2, with D perhaps TRBD1 (6 bases). This CDR3 is 15 amino acids long. V was shortened by 0 bases and J by 2 bases, with 11 bases between the two germline ends. Germline V lookup: CDR1 SGHNT, CDR2 YYREEE (reference sequence). The CDR3 reads CASSLGWGRNYGYTF. The DNA of the CDR3 is TGTGCCAGCAGCTTGGGATGGGGGCGGAACTATGGCTACACCTTC.

The chain has TRBV19 and TRBJ2-2, with 9 positions matching TRBD2. Germline V gene data show CDR1 as LNHDA and CDR2 as SQIVND (reference sequence). The CDR3 covers 16 residues. V lost 5 bases, J lost 2 bases, and 6 bases stayed unmatched. CDR3 bases: TGTGCCAGTAGTTCCAGGACTAGCGCTAACACCGGGGAGCTGTTTTTT. Encoded protein: CASSSRTSANTGELFF.

This chain joins TRBV27 and TRBJ2-7; D is possibly TRBD2 (6 bases). This CDR3 contains 15 residues. Trimming removed 5 bases at V and 3 bases at J, with 17 bases between. Germline V gene lookup returns CDR1 MNHEY and CDR2 SMNVEV (reference sequence). This CDR3 is CASSQRGGNYYEQYF. The CDR3, as DNA: TGTGCCAGCAGTCAGAGGGGCGGGAACTACTACGAGCAGTACTTC.